This passage covers 7 T cell receptor beta chains from one sample sequenced in a study of blood T cells in healthy people across ages. With a J-beta primer mix and a sample-barcoded 5' primer, a second PCR ran about 6 to 11 cycles. TCRdb ran MiXCR on the 5' RACE reads and lists one entry per CDR3 protein. The sample carries hundreds of thousands of distinct CDR3 sequences, approximately 49% recorded once. The sequencing input was blood. The receptors stem from a woman aged 60 to 75 in good health.

The V and J genes are TRBV30 and TRBJ2-1; 7 bases fit TRBD1. This CDR3 is 14 amino acids long. The germline V gene has CDR1 GTSNPN and CDR2 SVGIG (reference sequence). The J segment lost 3 bases and the V segment lost 3 bases, leaving 5 bases of the junction unmatched. The CDR3 loop reads CAWRPGQNYNEQFF. CDR3 coding DNA: TGTGCCTGGAGACCGGGACAGAACTACAATGAGCAGTTCTTC.

CDR3 coding DNA: TGCGCCAGCAGCCTGAGACTAGAGGGGGCCTACGAGCAGTACTTC. This sequence encodes CASSLRLEGAYEQYF. The chain recombines TRBV4-3 with TRBJ2-7; D assignment may be TRBD1 or TRBD2 (6 bases each). V was trimmed by 4 bases and J by 2 bases, leaving 15 bases between them. The germline gives CDR1 LGHNA, CDR2 YSLEER. The CDR3 sequence is 15 residues long.

The sample holds a few counts of this clonotype. The chain links TRBV20-1 to TRBJ2-1; 10 bases line up with TRBD2. The CDR3 has 15 amino acids. CDR1 is DFQATT, CDR2 SNEGSKA, per germline (reference sequence). V shed 5 bases and J 8 bases; nucleotides not matched to a gene: 12. In nucleotides, the CDR3 is TGCAGTGCTCCTCCGGGACTAGCGAGGACAGATGAGCAGTTCTTC. Its protein product is CSAPPGLARTDEQFF.

This clonotype has only a few counts. The chain couples TRBV20-1 to TRBJ2-7, with 10 bases matching TRBD2. Germline assignment: CDR1 DFQATT and CDR2 SNEGSKA (reference sequence). This CDR3 is built from 14 residues. With V trimmed by 2 bases and J by 3 bases, 4 bases remained unmatched. The CDR3, as DNA: TGCAGTGCTAGAAGTCTAGCGGGAGACTACGAGCAGTACTTC. Amino acids: CSARSLAGDYEQYF.

In this sample, this clonotype turned up once. The V gene is TRBV6-1, the J gene TRBJ1-2; TRBD1 agrees at 8 bases. The trim removed 11 bases at V and 6 bases at J, leaving 11 bases unmatched. Germline values: CDR1 MNHNS, CDR2 SASEGT. This CDR3 region has 13 residues. CDR3 in amino acids: CALRTGIEDGYTF. The CDR3 coding sequence is TGTGCCCTAAGGACAGGGATAGAGGATGGCTACACCTTC.

V usage is TRBV29-1 and J usage is TRBJ2-2; TRBD1 might be the D (6 bases). The CDR3 runs to 14 residues. From germline, CDR1 is SQVTM and CDR2 ANQGSEA. V lost 4 bases and J 5 bases, leaving 14 bases between the germline ends. CDR3 DNA: TGCAGCGTTGCGGCAGGGGCAGGTACCGGGGAGCTGTTTTTT. Protein: CSVAAGAGTGELFF.

CDR3 nucleotides: TGTGCCAGCAGCATCGCTAAGGGACCGACCTACGAGCAGTACTTC. Protein sequence: CASSIAKGPTYEQYF. The chain carries TRBV27 and TRBJ2-7; the D call may be TRBD1 or TRBD2 (5 bases each). Trimming took 6 bases from V and 2 from J, leaving 17 bases between them. Germline V gene sequence: CDR1 MNHEY, CDR2 SMNVEV (reference sequence). The CDR3 is 15 residues long.